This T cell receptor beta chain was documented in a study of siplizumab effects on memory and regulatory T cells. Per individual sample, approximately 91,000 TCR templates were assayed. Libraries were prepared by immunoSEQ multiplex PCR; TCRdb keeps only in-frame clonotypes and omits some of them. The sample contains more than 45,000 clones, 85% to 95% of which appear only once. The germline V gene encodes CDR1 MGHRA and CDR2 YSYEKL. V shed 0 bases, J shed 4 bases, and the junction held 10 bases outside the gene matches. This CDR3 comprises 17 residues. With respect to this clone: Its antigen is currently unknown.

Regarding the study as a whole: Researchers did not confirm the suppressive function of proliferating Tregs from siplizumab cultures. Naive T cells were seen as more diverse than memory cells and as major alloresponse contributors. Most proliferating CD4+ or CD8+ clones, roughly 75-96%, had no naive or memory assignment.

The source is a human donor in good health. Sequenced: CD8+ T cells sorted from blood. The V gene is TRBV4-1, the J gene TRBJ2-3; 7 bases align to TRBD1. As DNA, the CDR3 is TGCGCCAGCAGCCAAGATCCCTACAGGGGAAGCTCAGATACGCAGTATTTT. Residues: CASSQDPYRGSSDTQYF.